The 17 T cell receptor beta chains below come from one sample, sequenced in a study of blood T cell repertoires in COVID-19 (dated by TCRdb to 2020 to 2022). Library preparation used the immunoSEQ multiplex PCR assay. As stored in TCRdb, this immuneACCESS dataset retains in-frame rearrangements with V and J assigned. A fraction of the clones does not appear; measured against another copy, unresolved V genes explain less than half of the discrepancy, and the remainder lacks a known reason. The sample table holds about 74,000 clones, of which approximately 86% were seen once. Roughly 1.9% of the sample is in the top ten clones. Sequencing was performed on peripheral blood. The receptor source for this set is a woman older than 75 with active or convalescent COVID-19.

A word on this clone: Other DNA sequences within the sample encode an identical CDR3. CDR3 DNA: TGTGCCAGCAGCGTGGTGCAGGGGGGCCAAGAGACCCAGTACTTC. Amino acids: CASSVVQGGQETQYF. J is TRBJ2-5 and V is TRBV9; a weak D match, TRBD1 (7 bases). Germline V gives CDR1 SGDLS, CDR2 YYNGEE. The V and J ends lost 2 bases and 1 base respectively, with 12 bases between them. The CDR3 is made up of 15 amino acids.

The V gene is TRBV19, the J gene TRBJ1-6; D unclear. V lost 2 bases and J lost 7, with 6 bases in between. Germline CDR1 LNHDA, CDR2 SQIVND (reference sequence). The CDR3 spans 13 residues. CDR3 loop: CASSILENSPLHF. In DNA form, the CDR3 reads TGTGCCAGTAGTATATTGGAGAATTCACCCCTCCACTTT.

This clone was detected once. The V and J genes are TRBV29-1 and TRBJ1-2; TRBD1 matches 9 bases. J was trimmed by 4 bases and V by 0 bases; bases with no gene match: 3. The CDR3 extends over 14 amino acids. The germline gives CDR1 SQVTM, CDR2 ANQGSEA. CDR3 amino acids: CSVEDDRGFYGYTF. DNA for the CDR3: TGCAGCGTTGAAGATGACAGGGGGTTCTATGGCTACACCTTC. The full variable domain, in which reference TRBV29-1 and TRBJ1-2 provide the parts outside the CDR3, is SAVISQKPSRDICQRGTSLTIQCQVDSQVTMMFWYRQQPGQSLTLIATANQGSEATYESGFVIDKFPISRPNLTFSTLTVSNMSPEDSSIYLCSVEDDRGFYGYTFGSGTRLTVV.

CDR3 bases: TGTGCCAGCAGCTTGCGAACCTCTAGCGGGGGGGCCGTAGATACGCAGTATTTT. This codes for CASSLRTSSGGAVDTQYF. This chain connects TRBV5-4 to TRBJ2-3, with TRBD2 matching over 12 bases. Germline CDR1 is SGHNT and CDR2 is YYREEE (reference sequence). The CDR3 is made up of 18 amino acids. V shed 1 base and J 5 bases; nucleotides not matched to a gene: 11.

CDR3: CASRKDRNTEAFF. CDR3 DNA: TGTGCCAGCAGGAAAGACAGGAACACTGAAGCTTTCTTT. The rearrangement joins TRBV7-2 to TRBJ1-1; perhaps TRBD1 as D (5 bases). The CDR3 runs to 13 residues. The V end was cut by 6 bases, the J end by 1 base, with 9 bases between. Germline V gene data show CDR1 as SGHTA and CDR2 as FQGNSA. Full variable domain (outside the CDR3, taken from reference TRBV7-2 and TRBJ1-1): GAGVSQSPSNKVTEKGKDVELRCDPISGHTALYWYRQSLGQGLEFLIYFQGNSAPDKSGLPSDRFSAERTGGSVSTLTIQRTQQEDSAVYLCASRKDRNTEAFFGQGTRLTVV.

The chain joins TRBV7-2 to TRBJ2-2; 8 positions agree with TRBD2. The germline CDR1 and CDR2 sequences are SGHTA and FQGNSA. CDR3 length equals 16 residues. Unmatched junction bases numbered 12, after V lost 8 bases and J lost 4 bases. The chain's CDR3 is CASPSLSGRITGELFF. The CDR3 nucleotides are TGTGCCAGCCCCTCGTTGAGCGGGAGAATCACCGGGGAGCTGTTTTTT.

The CDR3 reads CASSLGSGSHNEQFF. In nucleotides, the CDR3 is TGTGCCAGCAGCTTAGGTAGCGGGAGCCACAATGAGCAGTTCTTC. V and J are TRBV7-9 and TRBJ2-1; the match to TRBD2 covers 9 bases. The junction had 3 bases not matched to a gene; V was cut back by 1 base and J by 5 bases. Germline V CDR1 and CDR2: SEHNR, FQNEAQ (reference sequence). The CDR3 length is 15 residues.

The chain couples TRBV7-9 to TRBJ2-1; 12 nucleotides match TRBD2. J was trimmed by 6 bases and V by 3 bases; bases with no gene match: 3. The CDR3 contains 15 residues. Per the germline V gene, CDR1 is SEHNR and CDR2 is FQNEAQ (reference sequence). The CDR3 nucleotides are TGTGCCAGCAGCTTTTCTAGCGGGGGGGGCAATGAGCAGTTCTTC. Protein product: CASSFSSGGGNEQFF.

The chain recombines TRBV5-6 with TRBJ1-1; 7 nucleotides agree with TRBD1. CDR3 length: 17 amino acids. V lost 0 bases to trimming and J lost 3 bases; unmatched junction nucleotides: 11. Germline V lookup: CDR1 SGHDT, CDR2 YYEEEE. CDR3 protein: CASSLVGQALWDTEAFF. The CDR3 nucleotides read TGTGCCAGCAGCTTGGTCGGACAGGCACTATGGGACACTGAAGCTTTCTTT.

V gene TRBV7-2 combines with J gene TRBJ2-5, with D possibly matching TRBD1 (6 bases). The CDR3 has 11 amino acids. Germline lookup yields CDR1 SGHTA and CDR2 FQGNSA. Trimming removed 1 base from V and 11 bases from J, with 8 bases in between. The CDR3 DNA reads as TGTGCCAGCAGCTTAGAGGGGGTTCAGTACTTC. Residues: CASSLEGVQYF.

This clone was counted between two and nine times. The genes are TRBV5-6 and TRBJ1-5, with 9 nucleotides matching TRBD1. The CDR3 runs to 16 residues. The J segment lost 2 bases and the V segment lost 4 bases, leaving 7 bases of the junction unmatched. Germline V lookup: CDR1 SGHDT, CDR2 YYEEEE. CDR3 sequence: CASSRTGVSGNQPQHF. DNA of the CDR3: TGTGCCAGCAGCCGGACAGGGGTTTCGGGCAATCAGCCCCAGCATTTT.

This chain connects TRBV11-3 to TRBJ2-1, with D possibly matching TRBD2 (6 bases). In germline, CDR1 is SGHNT, CDR2 YENEEA. The V end lost 5 bases, the J end lost 2 bases, and 16 bases lay between the germline ends. This CDR3 spans 16 amino acids. CDR3 loop: CASSPRGGIAYNEQFF. CDR3 DNA: TGTGCCAGCAGCCCCCGGGGCGGGATTGCCTACAATGAGCAGTTCTTC.

The CDR3 DNA reads TGTGCCAGTAGTATGGGCGGGACCCGCGAGCAGTACTTC. Residues: CASSMGGTREQYF. This sequence joins TRBV19 and TRBJ2-7, with a weak D call TRBD2 (6 bases). This CDR3 is 13 amino acids long. Germline V gene data show CDR1 as LNHDA and CDR2 as SQIVND (reference sequence). V was clipped by 3 bases and J by 6 bases, with 12 bases between them.

The chain uses TRBV10-3 and TRBJ1-2, with D uncertain. Germline values: CDR1 ENHRY, CDR2 SYGVKD. This CDR3 is built from 12 residues. The germline V and J ends were trimmed by 1 base and 8 bases, with 8 bases remaining between them. CDR3 bases: TGTGCCATCAGTGAGTGGAGTGACGGCTACACCTTC. It specifies CAISEWSDGYTF.

In this sample, this clone turned up once. The chain joins TRBV9 to TRBJ1-1; D unresolved. The CDR3 is 15 amino acids. Between the trimmed V and J ends, which lost 0 bases and 0 bases, there was a span of 9 bases. CDR1 is SGDLS and CDR2 is YYNGEE in the germline V gene. CDR3 amino acids: CASSVASQMNTEAFF. The CDR3 coding sequence is TGTGCCAGCAGCGTAGCTTCACAGATGAACACTGAAGCTTTCTTT.

The chain joins TRBV3-1 (or the pseudogene TRBV3-2) to TRBJ2-5, with 11 positions matching TRBD2. The CDR3 runs to 15 residues. J lost 5 bases, V lost 8 bases, and 10 bases had no gene match. The germline CDR1 and CDR2 sequences are LGHDT and YNNKEL (reference sequence). This CDR3 reads CASYARLAGGETQYF. CDR3 nucleotide sequence: TGTGCCAGCTACGCACGGCTAGCGGGGGGCGAGACCCAGTACTTC.

The chain carries TRBV7-2 and TRBJ1-2; 7 bases align to TRBD1. This CDR3 has 14 residues. Germline CDR1 SGHTA, CDR2 FQGNSA. V was clipped by 2 bases and J by 4 bases; unmatched bases: 4. Written as DNA, the CDR3 is TGTGCCAGCAGCTTAAACAGGGGCAGCTATGGCTACACCTTC. Its translation is CASSLNRGSYGYTF.